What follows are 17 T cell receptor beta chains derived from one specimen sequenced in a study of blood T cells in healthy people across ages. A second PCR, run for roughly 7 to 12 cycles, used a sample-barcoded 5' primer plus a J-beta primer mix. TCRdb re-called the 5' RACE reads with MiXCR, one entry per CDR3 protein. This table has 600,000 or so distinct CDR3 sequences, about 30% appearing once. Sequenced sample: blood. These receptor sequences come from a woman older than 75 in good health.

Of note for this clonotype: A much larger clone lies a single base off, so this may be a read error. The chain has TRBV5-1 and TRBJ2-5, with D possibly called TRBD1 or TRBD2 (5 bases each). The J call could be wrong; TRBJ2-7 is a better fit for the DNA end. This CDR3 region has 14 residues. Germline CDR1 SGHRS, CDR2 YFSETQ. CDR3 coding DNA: TGCGCCAGCAGCTGGGGCCAGCGAGGGTACGAGCAGTACTTC. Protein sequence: CASSWGQRGYEQYF.

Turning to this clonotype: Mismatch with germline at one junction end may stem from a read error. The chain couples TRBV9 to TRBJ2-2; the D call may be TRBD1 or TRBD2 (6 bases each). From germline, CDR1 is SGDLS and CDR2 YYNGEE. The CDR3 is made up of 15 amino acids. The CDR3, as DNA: TGTGCCGGCAGCGTCGGGGGCGCGAGTACCGGGGAGCTGTTTTTT. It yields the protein CAGSVGGASTGELFF.

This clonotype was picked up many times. Here the CDR3 reads CASSLQHEQYF. The CDR3, as DNA: TGTGCCAGCAGCTTGCAGCACGAGCAGTACTTC. The V and J genes are TRBV7-8 and TRBJ2-7; D remains ambiguous. Per germline, CDR1 SGHVS and CDR2 FQNEAQ. V lost 3 bases, J lost 5 bases, and 5 bases lay in between. The CDR3 loop spans 11 amino acids.

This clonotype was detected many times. CDR3 loop: CASSLGDQGRETQYF. CDR3 nucleotide sequence: TGCGCCAGCAGCTTGGGGGACCAGGGACGAGAGACCCAGTACTTC. V and J are TRBV5-1 and TRBJ2-5, with D possibly being TRBD1 or TRBD2 (5 bases each). Trimming took off 0 bases at V and 4 bases at J, with 13 bases between the two ends. The length of the CDR3 is 15 residues. Germline V gives CDR1 SGHRS, CDR2 YFSETQ.

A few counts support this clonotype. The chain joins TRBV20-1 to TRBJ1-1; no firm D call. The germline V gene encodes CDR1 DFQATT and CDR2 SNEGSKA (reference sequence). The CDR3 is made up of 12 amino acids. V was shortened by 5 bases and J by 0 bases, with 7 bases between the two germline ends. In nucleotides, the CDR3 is TGCAGTGCTTCAAGGATGAACACTGAAGCTTTCTTT. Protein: CSASRMNTEAFF.

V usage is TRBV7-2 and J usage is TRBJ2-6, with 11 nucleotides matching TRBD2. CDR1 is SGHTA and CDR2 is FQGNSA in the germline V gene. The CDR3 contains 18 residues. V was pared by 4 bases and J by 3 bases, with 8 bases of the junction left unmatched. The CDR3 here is CASSSFSGGAVGANVLTF. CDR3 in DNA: TGTGCCAGCAGCTCCTTTAGCGGGGGGGCTGTTGGGGCCAACGTCCTGACTTTC.

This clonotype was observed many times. CDR3 region: CASSPGRGARNQPQHF. The DNA for the CDR3 is TGTGCCAGCAGCCCCGGGAGGGGGGCCCGTAATCAGCCCCAGCATTTT. The chain has TRBV27 and TRBJ1-5; possible D gene TRBD1, 6 bases. The germline V and J ends were trimmed by 6 bases and 4 bases, with 19 bases remaining between them. CDR1 and CDR2 from the germline V gene are MNHEY and SMNVEV (reference sequence). This CDR3 is 16 amino acids long.

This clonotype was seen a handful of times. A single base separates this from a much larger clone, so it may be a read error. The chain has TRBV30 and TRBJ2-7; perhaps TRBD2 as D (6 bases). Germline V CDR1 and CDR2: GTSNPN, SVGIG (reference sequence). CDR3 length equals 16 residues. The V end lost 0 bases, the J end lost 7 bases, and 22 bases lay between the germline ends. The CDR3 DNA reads TGTGCCTGGAGTGTATCGTGGAGGGGAATAGGGAATGAGCAGTACTTC. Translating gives CAWSVSWRGIGNEQYF.

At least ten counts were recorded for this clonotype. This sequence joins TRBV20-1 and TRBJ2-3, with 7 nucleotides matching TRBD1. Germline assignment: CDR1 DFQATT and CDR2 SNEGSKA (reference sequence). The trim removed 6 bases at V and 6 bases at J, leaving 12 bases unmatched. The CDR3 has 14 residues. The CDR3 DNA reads TGCAGTGCGACGACAGGGTACGGCTGGGATACGCAGTATTTT. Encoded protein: CSATTGYGWDTQYF.

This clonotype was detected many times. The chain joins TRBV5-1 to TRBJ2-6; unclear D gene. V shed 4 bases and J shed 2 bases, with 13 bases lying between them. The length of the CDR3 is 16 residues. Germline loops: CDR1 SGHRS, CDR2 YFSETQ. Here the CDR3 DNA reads TGCGCCAGCAGCCTTATGGCCCTGACTGGGGCCAACGTCCTGACTTTC. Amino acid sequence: CASSLMALTGANVLTF. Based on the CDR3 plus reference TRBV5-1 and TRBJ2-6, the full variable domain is KAGVTQTPRYLIKTRGQQVTLSCSPISGHRSVSWYQQTPGQGLQFLFEYFSETQRNKGNFPGRFSGRQFSNSRSEMNVSTLELGDSALYLCASSLMALTGANVLTFGAGSRLTVL.

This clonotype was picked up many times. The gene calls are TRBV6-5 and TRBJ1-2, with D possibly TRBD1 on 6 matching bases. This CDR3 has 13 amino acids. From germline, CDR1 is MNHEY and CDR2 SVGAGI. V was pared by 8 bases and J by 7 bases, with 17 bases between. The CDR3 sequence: CASLGHPQGGYTF. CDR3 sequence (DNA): TGTGCCAGCCTGGGACACCCTCAGGGTGGCTACACCTTC.

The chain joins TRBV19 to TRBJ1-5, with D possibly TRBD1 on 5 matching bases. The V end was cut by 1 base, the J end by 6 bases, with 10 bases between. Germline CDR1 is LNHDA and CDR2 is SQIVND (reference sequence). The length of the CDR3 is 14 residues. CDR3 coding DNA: TGTGCCAGTAGTATAGTGGCGCAGGGTCAGCCCCAGCATTTT. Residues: CASSIVAQGQPQHF. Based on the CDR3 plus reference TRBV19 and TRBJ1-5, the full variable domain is DGGITQSPKYLFRKEGQNVTLSCEQNLNHDAMYWYRQDPGQGLRLIYYSQIVNDFQKGDIAEGYSVSREKKESFPLTVTSAQKNPTAFYLCASSIVAQGQPQHFGDGTRLSIL.

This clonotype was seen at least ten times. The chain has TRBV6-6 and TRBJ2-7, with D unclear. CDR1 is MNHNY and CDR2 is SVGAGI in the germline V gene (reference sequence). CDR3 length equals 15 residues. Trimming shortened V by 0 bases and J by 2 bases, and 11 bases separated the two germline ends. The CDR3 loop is CASSYSTWTPYEQYF. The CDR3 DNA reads TGTGCCAGCAGTTACTCGACGTGGACCCCCTACGAGCAGTACTTC.

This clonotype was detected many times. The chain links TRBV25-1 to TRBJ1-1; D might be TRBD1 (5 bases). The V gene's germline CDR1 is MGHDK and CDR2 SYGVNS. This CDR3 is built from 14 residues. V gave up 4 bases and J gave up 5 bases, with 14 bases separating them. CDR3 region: CASSVAGTATEAFF. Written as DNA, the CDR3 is TGTGCCAGCAGTGTAGCCGGGACGGCTACTGAAGCTTTCTTT.

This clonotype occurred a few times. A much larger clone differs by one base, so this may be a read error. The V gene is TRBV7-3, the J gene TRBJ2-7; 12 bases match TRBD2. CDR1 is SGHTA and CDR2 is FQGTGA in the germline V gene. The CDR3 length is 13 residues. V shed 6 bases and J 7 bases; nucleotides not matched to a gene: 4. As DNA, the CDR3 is TGTGCCAGCAGGCCGGGGACTAGCGGGGAGCAGTACTTC. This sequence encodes CASRPGTSGEQYF.

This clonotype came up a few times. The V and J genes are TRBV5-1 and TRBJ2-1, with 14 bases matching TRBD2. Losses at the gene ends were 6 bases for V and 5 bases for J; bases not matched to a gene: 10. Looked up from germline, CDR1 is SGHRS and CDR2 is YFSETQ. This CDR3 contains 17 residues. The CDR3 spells CASKTSGGAITNNEQFF. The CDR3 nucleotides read TGCGCCAGCAAGACTAGCGGGGGGGCCATCACAAACAATGAGCAGTTCTTC.

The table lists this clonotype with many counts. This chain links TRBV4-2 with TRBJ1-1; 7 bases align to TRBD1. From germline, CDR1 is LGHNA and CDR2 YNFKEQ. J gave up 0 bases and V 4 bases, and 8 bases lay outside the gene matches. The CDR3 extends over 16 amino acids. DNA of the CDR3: TGTGCCAGCAGCCCTCGGACAGGCGGAATGAACACTGAAGCTTTCTTT. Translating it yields CASSPRTGGMNTEAFF.